A single sample gave rise to the 7 T cell receptor beta chains below, sequenced in a study of blood T cell repertoires in COVID-19. Profiled with immunoSEQ multiplex PCR; TCRdb holds only in-frame clones, not every one. The sample shows 250,000 to 300,000 clones, about 80% of them seen only once. The specimen was peripheral blood. The receptor set was obtained from a woman aged 80 or older with acute or convalescent COVID-19.

The J gene is TRBJ2-2, the V gene TRBV9, with 8 bases that match TRBD1. Trimming cost V 3 bases and J 5 bases; bases outside gene matches: 15. CDR3 length: 18 amino acids. Germline-derived CDR1 and CDR2 are SGDLS and YYNGEE. The chain's CDR3 is CASSALPNGQGETGELFF. As DNA, the CDR3 is TGTGCCAGCAGCGCTCTTCCTAACGGACAGGGTGAGACCGGGGAGCTGTTTTTT.

This clone was detected only a few times. The gene calls are TRBV7-2 and TRBJ2-1; a weak D match, TRBD2 (5 bases). V was pared by 2 bases and J by 0 bases, with 8 bases between. The germline V gene encodes CDR1 SGHTA and CDR2 FQGNSA. The CDR3 is 15 amino acids. Written as DNA, the CDR3 is TGTGCCAGCAGCTTAAGAGGGAGCTCCTACAATGAGCAGTTCTTC. Its protein is CASSLRGSSYNEQFF.

J is TRBJ1-5 and V is TRBV12-3 or TRBV12-4; D is perhaps TRBD1 (5 bases). The CDR3 length is 12 residues. Trimming left V 7 bases short and J 6 bases short, with 10 bases between. The CDR3 protein is CASNRQGQPQHF. The CDR3 region has the DNA TGTGCCAGCAATAGGCAGGGTCAGCCCCAGCATTTT.

This clone was picked up one time. CDR3 region: CASRSSGGALDEQFF. In DNA, the CDR3 is TGTGCCAGCAGGAGTAGCGGGGGGGCCTTAGATGAGCAGTTCTTC. The chain recombines TRBV28 with TRBJ2-1; TRBD2 matches at 11 bases. V lost 6 bases to trimming and J lost 8 bases; unmatched junction nucleotides: 9. This CDR3 has 15 residues. Germline loops: CDR1 MDHEN, CDR2 SYDVKM.

This sequence joins TRBV18 and TRBJ1-1, with TRBD1 matching 7 bases. The trim removed 3 bases at V and 3 bases at J, leaving 7 bases unmatched. In germline, CDR1 is KGHSH, CDR2 LQKENI. This CDR3 is built from 15 residues. CDR3 bases: TGTGCCAGCTCACCGTCGACAGGGACGTACACTGAAGCTTTCTTT. It encodes CASSPSTGTYTEAFF.

J is TRBJ2-2 and V is TRBV5-1, with D perhaps matching TRBD2 (5 bases). Trimming pared 0 bases from V and 0 bases from J, leaving 9 bases between. Looked up from germline, CDR1 is SGHRS and CDR2 is YFSETQ. This CDR3 is built from 16 residues. The CDR3, as DNA: TGCGCCAGCAGCTTGGGAGGGTCCCCGAACACCGGGGAGCTGTTTTTT. Its translation is CASSLGGSPNTGELFF. The full variable domain, its missing parts supplied by reference TRBV5-1 and TRBJ2-2, is KAGVTQTPRYLIKTRGQQVTLSCSPISGHRSVSWYQQTPGQGLQFLFEYFSETQRNKGNFPGRFSGRQFSNSRSEMNVSTLELGDSALYLCASSLGGSPNTGELFFGEGSRLTVL.

The genes are TRBV18 and TRBJ2-1; the match to TRBD2 covers 13 bases. Per germline, CDR1 KGHSH and CDR2 LQKENI. The CDR3 contains 18 residues. The ends lost 1 base at V and 7 bases at J; junction bases unmatched: 10. DNA for the CDR3: TGTGCCAGCTCACCACAGACACTAGCGGGAGGGCCGAGGAATGAGCAGTTCTTC. Protein: CASSPQTLAGGPRNEQFF. The full variable domain, its missing parts supplied by reference TRBV18 and TRBJ2-1, is NAGVMQNPRHLVRRRGQEARLRCSPMKGHSHVYWYRQLPEEGLKFMVYLQKENIIDESGMPKERFSAEFPKEGPSILRIQQVVRGDSAAYFCASSPQTLAGGPRNEQFFGPGTRLTVL.